This record concerns one T cell receptor beta chain sequence. Its specificity is not known. Additional DNA sequences in this sample encode the identical CDR3. This sample stems from a study of chemoradiotherapy in HPV16-positive cancers. Findings and limits, study-wide: HPV-specific T cells were functionally defined from only a couple of HPV16-positive patients. In HPV16-positive patients, HPV-responsive T-cell expansion tracked better recurrence-free survival.

Sequenced by immunoSEQ multiplex PCR; TCRdb stores in-frame clones only, minus some. The sample shows about 3,500 clones, 79% of them seen only once. Trimming cost V 1 base and J 6 bases; bases outside gene matches: 8. The length of the CDR3 is 16 residues. Germline-derived CDR1 and CDR2 are GTSNPN and SVGIG (reference sequence). The specimen was tumor tissue, collected from a patient who underwent chemoradiotherapy. This TCR was recovered from a human donor with HPV-associated anogenital cancer. The genes are TRBV30 and TRBJ2-1; 11 positions match TRBD2. The CDR3 bases are TGTGCCTGGAGTGGGACACTAGCGGGAGTTCGCAATGAGCAGTTCTTC. The encoded protein is CAWSGTLAGVRNEQFF. The whole variable domain, remainder taken from reference TRBV30 and TRBJ2-1, is SQTIHQWPATLVQPVGSPLSLECTVEGTSNPNLYWYRQAAGRGLQLLFYSVGIGQISSEVPQNLSASRPQDRQFILSSKKLLLSDSGFYLCAWSGTLAGVRNEQFFGPGTRLTVL.